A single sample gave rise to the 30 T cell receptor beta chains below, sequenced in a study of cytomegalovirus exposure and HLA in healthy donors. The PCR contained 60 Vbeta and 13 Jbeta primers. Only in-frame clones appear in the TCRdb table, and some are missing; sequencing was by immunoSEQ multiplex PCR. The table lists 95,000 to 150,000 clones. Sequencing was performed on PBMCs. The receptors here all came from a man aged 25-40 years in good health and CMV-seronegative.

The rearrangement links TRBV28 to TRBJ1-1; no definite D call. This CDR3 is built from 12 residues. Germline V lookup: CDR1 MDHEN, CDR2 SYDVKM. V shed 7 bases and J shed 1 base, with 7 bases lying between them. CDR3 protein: CASKTGNTEAFF. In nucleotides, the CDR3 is TGTGCCAGCAAGACGGGGAACACTGAAGCTTTCTTT.

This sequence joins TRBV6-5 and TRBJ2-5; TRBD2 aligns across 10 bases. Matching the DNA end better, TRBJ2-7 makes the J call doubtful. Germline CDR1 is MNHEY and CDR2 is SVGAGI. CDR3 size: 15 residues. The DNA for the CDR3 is TGTGCCAGCAGCCCCTCCGGAGCGGGAGGGGGCGAGCAGTACTTC. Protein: CASSPSGAGGGEQYF.

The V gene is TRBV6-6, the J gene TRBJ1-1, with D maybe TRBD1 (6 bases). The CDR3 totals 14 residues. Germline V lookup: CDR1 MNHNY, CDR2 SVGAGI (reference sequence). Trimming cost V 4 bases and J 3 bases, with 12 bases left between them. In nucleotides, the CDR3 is TGTGCCAGCAGTTTCCGGGACATGGACACTGAAGCTTTCTTT. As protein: CASSFRDMDTEAFF.

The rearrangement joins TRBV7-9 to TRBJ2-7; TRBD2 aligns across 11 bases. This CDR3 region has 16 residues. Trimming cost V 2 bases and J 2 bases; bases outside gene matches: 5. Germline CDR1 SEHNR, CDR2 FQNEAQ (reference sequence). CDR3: CASSLPGTSGTYEQYF. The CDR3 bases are TGTGCCAGCAGCTTACCCGGGACTAGCGGTACCTACGAGCAGTACTTC.

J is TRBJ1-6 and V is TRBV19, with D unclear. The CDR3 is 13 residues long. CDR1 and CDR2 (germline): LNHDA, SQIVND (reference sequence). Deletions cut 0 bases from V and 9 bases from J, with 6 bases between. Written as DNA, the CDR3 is TGTGCCAGTAGTATAGATCTCCCTTCACCCCTCCACTTT. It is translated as CASSIDLPSPLHF.

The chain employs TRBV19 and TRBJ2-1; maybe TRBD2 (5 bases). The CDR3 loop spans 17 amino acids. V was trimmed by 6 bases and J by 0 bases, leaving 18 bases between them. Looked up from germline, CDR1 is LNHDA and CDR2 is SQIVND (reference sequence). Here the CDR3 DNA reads TGTGCCAGTAGGAAAGGCCCCGATGGGAGCTCCTACAATGAGCAGTTCTTC. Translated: CASRKGPDGSSYNEQFF.

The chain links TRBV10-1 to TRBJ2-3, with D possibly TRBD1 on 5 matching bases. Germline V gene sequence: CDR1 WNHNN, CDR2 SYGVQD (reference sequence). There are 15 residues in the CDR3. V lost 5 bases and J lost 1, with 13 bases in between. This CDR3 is CASSPSTVRTDTQYF. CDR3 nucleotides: TGCGCCAGCAGTCCCTCGACAGTCCGCACAGATACGCAGTATTTT.

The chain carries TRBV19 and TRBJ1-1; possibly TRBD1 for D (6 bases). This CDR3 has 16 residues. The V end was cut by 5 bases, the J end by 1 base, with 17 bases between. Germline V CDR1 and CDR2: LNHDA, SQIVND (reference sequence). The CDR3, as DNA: TGTGCCAGTAGTCCCCGTGCCAAGACAGGGAACACTGAAGCTTTCTTT. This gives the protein CASSPRAKTGNTEAFF. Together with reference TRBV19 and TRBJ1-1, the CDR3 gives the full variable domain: DGGITQSPKYLFRKEGQNVTLSCEQNLNHDAMYWYRQDPGQGLRLIYYSQIVNDFQKGDIAEGYSVSREKKESFPLTVTSAQKNPTAFYLCASSPRAKTGNTEAFFGQGTRLTVV.

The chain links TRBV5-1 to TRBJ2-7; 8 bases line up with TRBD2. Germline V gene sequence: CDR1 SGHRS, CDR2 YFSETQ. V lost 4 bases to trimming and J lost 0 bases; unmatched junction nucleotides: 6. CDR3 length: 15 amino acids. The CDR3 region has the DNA TGCGCCAGCAGCGCCGTAGCGGGGAACTCCTACGAGCAGTACTTC. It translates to CASSAVAGNSYEQYF.

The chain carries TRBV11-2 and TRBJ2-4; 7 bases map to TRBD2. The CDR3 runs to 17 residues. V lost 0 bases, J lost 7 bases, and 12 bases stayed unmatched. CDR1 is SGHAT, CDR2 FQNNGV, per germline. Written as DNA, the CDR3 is TGTGCCAGCAGCTTAGATTTCCTGGGGCAGGGAGGGAACATTCAGTACTTC. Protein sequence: CASSLDFLGQGGNIQYF. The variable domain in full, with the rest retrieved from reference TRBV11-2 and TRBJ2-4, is EAGVAQSPRYKIIEKRQSVAFWCNPISGHATLYWYQQILGQGPKLLIQFQNNGVVDDSQLPKDRFSAERLKGVDSTLKIQPAKLEDSAVYLCASSLDFLGQGGNIQYFGAGTRLSVL.

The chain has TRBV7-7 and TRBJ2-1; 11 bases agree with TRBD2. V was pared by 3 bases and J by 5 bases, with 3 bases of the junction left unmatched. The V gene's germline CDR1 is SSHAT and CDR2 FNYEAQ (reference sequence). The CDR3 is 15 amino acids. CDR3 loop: CASSFGTSGHNEQFF. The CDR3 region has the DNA TGTGCCAGCAGCTTTGGGACTAGCGGACACAATGAGCAGTTCTTC.

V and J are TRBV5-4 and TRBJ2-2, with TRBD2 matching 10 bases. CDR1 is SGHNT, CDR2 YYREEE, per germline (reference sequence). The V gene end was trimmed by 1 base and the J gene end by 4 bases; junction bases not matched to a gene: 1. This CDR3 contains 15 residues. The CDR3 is CASSLIAGGTGELFF. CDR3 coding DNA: TGTGCCAGCAGCTTGATAGCGGGGGGCACCGGGGAGCTGTTTTTT.

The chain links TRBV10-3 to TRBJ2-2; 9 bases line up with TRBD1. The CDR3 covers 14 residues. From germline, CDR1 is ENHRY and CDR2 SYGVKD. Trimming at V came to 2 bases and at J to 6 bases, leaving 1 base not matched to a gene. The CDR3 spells CAISEGTGPGELFF. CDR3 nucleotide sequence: TGTGCCATCAGTGAGGGGACAGGGCCCGGGGAGCTGTTTTTT.

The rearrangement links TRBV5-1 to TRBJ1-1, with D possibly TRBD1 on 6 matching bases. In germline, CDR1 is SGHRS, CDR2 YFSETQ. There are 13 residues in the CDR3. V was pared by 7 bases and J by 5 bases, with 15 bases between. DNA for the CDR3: TGCGCCAGCGAGACAGGCCAGGGGACTGAAGCTTTCTTT. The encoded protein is CASETGQGTEAFF.

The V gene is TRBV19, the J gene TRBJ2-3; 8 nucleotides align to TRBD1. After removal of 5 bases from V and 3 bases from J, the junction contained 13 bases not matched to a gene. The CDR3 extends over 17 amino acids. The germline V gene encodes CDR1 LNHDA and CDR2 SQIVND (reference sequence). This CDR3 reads CASSSSRTGRLTDTQYF. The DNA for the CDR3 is TGTGCCAGTAGTTCCTCTCGGACAGGGAGGTTGACAGATACGCAGTATTTT.

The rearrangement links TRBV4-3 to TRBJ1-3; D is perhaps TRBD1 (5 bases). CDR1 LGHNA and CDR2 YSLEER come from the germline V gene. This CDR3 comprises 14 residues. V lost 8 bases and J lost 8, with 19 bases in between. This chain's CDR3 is CASSPGGRGDTIYF. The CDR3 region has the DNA TGCGCCAGCTCCCCGGGGGGGAGAGGGGACACCATATATTTT.

The CDR3 is CASSRSSDLAFF. Written as DNA, the CDR3 is TGTGCCAGCAGCCGTAGCTCGGATTTGGCTTTCTTT. The V call is TRBV5-5, the J call TRBJ1-1; no definite D call. CDR3 length: 12 amino acids. Trimming took off 4 bases at V and 11 bases at J, with 15 bases between the two ends. Germline CDR1 SGHKS, CDR2 YYEKEE (reference sequence).

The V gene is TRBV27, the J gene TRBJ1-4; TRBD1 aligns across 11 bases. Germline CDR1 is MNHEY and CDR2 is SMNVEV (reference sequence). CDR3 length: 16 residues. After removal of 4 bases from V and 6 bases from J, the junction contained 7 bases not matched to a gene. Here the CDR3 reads CASSSTDRGQDEKLFF. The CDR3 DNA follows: TGTGCCAGCAGTTCCACGGACAGGGGGCAGGATGAAAAACTGTTTTTT.

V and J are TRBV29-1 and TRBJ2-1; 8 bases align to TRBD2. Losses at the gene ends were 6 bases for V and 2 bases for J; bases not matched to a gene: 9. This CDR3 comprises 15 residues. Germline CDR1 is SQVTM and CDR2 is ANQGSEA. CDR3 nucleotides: TGCAGCGTACAAGGAGGGACTAGTCCCTACAATGAGCAGTTCTTC. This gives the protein CSVQGGTSPYNEQFF.

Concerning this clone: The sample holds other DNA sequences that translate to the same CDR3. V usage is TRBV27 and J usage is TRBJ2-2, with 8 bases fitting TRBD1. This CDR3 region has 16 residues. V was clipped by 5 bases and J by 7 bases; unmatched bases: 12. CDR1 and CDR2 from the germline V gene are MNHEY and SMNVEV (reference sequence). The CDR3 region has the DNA TGTGCCAGCAGTCCCACAGGGGGAGTGATTGGCGGGGAGCTGTTTTTT. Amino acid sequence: CASSPTGGVIGGELFF.

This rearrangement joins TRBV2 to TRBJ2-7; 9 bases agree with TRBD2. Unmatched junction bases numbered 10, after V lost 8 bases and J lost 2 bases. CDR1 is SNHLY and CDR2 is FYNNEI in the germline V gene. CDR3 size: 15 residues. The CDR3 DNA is TGTGCCAGCGGTGTGGGGGTAGCGGGAGCCTACGAGCAGTACTTC. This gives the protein CASGVGVAGAYEQYF.

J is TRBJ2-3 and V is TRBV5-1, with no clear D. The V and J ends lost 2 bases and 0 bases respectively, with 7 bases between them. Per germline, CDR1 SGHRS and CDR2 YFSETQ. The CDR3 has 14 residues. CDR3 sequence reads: CASSFGHSTDTQYF. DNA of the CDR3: TGCGCCAGCAGCTTTGGGCACAGCACAGATACGCAGTATTTT.

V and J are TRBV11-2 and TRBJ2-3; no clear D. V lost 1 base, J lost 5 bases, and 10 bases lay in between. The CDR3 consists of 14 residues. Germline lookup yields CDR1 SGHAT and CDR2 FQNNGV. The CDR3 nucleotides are TGTGCCAGCAGCTTAGGGTCTGGCGGAGATACGCAGTATTTT. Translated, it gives CASSLGSGGDTQYF.

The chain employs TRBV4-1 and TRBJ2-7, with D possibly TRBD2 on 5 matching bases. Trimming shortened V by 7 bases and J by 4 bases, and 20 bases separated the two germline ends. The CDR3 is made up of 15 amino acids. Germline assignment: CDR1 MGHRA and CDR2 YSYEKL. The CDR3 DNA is TGCGCCAGCAAGCTTACGGACGCGGGTGGTTACGAGCAGTACTTC. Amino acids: CASKLTDAGGYEQYF.

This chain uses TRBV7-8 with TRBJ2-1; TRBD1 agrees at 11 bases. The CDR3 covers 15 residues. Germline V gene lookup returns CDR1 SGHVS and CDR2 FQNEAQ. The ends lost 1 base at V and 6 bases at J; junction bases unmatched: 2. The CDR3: CASSLVGTGGNEQFF. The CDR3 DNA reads TGTGCCAGCAGCTTAGTAGGGACAGGGGGCAATGAGCAGTTCTTC. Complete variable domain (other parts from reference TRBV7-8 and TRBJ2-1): GAGVSQSPRYKVAKRGQDVALRCDPISGHVSLFWYQQALGQGPEFLTYFQNEAQLDKSGLPSDRFFAERPEGSVSTLKIQRTQQEDSAVYLCASSLVGTGGNEQFFGPGTRLTVL.

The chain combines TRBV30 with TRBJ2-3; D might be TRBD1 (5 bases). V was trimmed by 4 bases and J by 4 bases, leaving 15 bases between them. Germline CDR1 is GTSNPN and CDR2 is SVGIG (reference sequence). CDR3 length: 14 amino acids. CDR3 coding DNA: TGTGCCTGGACAAAGGGGTGGGCCGCAGATACGCAGTATTTT. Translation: CAWTKGWAADTQYF.

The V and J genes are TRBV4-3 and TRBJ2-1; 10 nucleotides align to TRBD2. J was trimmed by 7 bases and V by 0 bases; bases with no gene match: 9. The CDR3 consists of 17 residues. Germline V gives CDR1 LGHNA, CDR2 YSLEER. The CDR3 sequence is CASSQDPPSGSINEQFF. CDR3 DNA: TGCGCCAGCAGCCAAGACCCCCCTAGCGGGAGTATTAATGAGCAGTTCTTC.

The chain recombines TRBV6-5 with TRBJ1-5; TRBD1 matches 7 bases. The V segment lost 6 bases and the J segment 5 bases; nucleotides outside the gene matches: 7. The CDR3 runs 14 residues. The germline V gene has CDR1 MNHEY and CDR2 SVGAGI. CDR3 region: CASSFTGVHQPQHF. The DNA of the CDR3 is TGTGCCAGCAGCTTCACAGGGGTACATCAGCCCCAGCATTTT.

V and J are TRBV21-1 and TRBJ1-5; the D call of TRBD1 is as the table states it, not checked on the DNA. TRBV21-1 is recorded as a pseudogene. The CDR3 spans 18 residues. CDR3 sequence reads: CASTIILVGQGGIQPQHF. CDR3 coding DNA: TGTGCCAGCACCATTATTTTAGTCGGACAGGGCGGTATTCAGCCCCAGCATTTT.

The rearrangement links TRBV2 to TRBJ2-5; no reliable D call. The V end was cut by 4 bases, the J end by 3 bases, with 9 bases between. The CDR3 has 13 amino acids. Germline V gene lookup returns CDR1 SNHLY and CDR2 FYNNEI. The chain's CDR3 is CASSVSVEETQYF. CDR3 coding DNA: TGTGCCAGCAGTGTGTCGGTGGAAGAGACCCAGTACTTC.